This TCR beta chain was sequenced during a study of siplizumab effects on memory and regulatory T cells. Concerning this clone: Its specificity is not known.

Whole-study results and caveats: Under siplizumab, an average roughly 63% of mappable alloreactive CD4+ clones were Treg-derived, compared with approximately 30% in controls. Siplizumab caused a significant drop in alloreactive sequences traceable to unstimulated CD4+ memory cells.

The mixed lymphocyte reaction cells underwent coculture at 37°C for roughly six days. Investigators stained responder PBMCs with CFSE and stimulator PBMCs with Violet Dye, then mixed them 1:1. Approximately 10^5 TCR templates were measured in each sample. The method was immunoSEQ multiplex PCR; TCRdb's version includes in-frame clones alone and lacks a portion of them. The sample has approximately 9,700 clones, roughly 46% seen once. The material sequenced was CFSE-low (dividing) CD4+ T cells sorted from an allogeneic mixed lymphocyte reaction. This TCR came from a human donor in good health; the cells came from an allogeneic mixed lymphocyte reaction.

As DNA, the CDR3 is TGTGCCAGCAGCCCGGACAGGGGGCCTTTTTCACCCCTCCACTTT. Translated: CASSPDRGPFSPLHF. This rearrangement joins TRBV7-2 to TRBJ1-6, with 11 bases aligning to TRBD1. This CDR3 has 15 amino acids. Germline V gene lookup returns CDR1 SGHTA and CDR2 FQGNSA. V was clipped by 5 bases and J by 9 bases; unmatched bases: 6.